This T cell receptor (beta chain) derives from a study of blood T cell repertoires in COVID-19. V gave up 4 bases and J gave up 2 bases, with 14 bases separating them. CDR3 size: 15 residues. Germline V gives CDR1 SEHNR, CDR2 FQNEAQ (reference sequence). Sequencing was performed with immunoSEQ multiplex PCR; in TCRdb, only in-frame clones are kept and a portion is missing. The table has about 300,000 clones, about 91% seen once. This rearrangement joins TRBV7-9 to TRBJ1-2, with D tentatively TRBD1 (5 bases). The sample taken for sequencing was peripheral blood. The TCR comes from a woman in her 30s with COVID-19, enrolled during active disease. The CDR3 sequence: CASSSGTHLNYGYTF. The CDR3 nucleotides read TGTGCCAGCAGCTCTGGGACTCACCTGAACTATGGCTACACCTTC.